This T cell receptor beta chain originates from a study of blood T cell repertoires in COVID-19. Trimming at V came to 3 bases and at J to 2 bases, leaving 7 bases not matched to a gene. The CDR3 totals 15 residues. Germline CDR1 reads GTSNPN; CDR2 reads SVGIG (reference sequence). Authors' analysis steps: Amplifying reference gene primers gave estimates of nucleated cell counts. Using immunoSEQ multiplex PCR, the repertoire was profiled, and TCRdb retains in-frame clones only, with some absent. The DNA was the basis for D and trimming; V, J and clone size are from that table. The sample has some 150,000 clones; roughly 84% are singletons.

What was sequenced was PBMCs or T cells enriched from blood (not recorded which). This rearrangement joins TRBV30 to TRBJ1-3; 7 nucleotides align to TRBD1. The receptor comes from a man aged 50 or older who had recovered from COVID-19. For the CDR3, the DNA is TGTGCCTGGAGGTTACAGGGGATAGCTGGAAACACCATATATTTT. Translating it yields CAWRLQGIAGNTIYF. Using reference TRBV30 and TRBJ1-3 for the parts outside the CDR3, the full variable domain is SQTIHQWPATLVQPVGSPLSLECTVEGTSNPNLYWYRQAAGRGLQLLFYSVGIGQISSEVPQNLSASRPQDRQFILSSKKLLLSDSGFYLCAWRLQGIAGNTIYFGEGSWLTVV.